This is a list of T cell receptor beta chains from one sample in a study of cytomegalovirus exposure and HLA in healthy donors. Data came from immunoSEQ multiplex PCR; TCRdb stores just in-frame clones and leaves some out. Altogether 60,000 to 75,000 clones are present, approximately 70% being singletons, with the ten largest covering about 5.5%. Source material: PBMCs. All receptors derive from a man aged 45-65 years in good health and CMV-seronegative. CDR3s include the opening cysteine and the closing phenylalanine or tryptophan. Each record gives: V gene, D gene, J gene, CDR3 protein. D genes are given only for firm matches.

TRBV5-1,-,TRBJ2-5,CASSKETPPGETQYF
TRBV7-2,-,TRBJ1-5,CASSLRPGGDQPQHF
TRBV30,-,TRBJ1-5,CAWSPDGYTQPQHF
TRBV27,TRBD2,TRBJ2-2,CASSFWGGINTGELFF
TRBV5-4,-,TRBJ2-7,CASSPGINYEQYF
TRBV6-6,-,TRBJ2-7,CASTAFGAEQYF
TRBV18,TRBD1,TRBJ1-1,CASSVAGTGGRAFF
TRBV4-1,TRBD1,TRBJ1-4,CASSLDPQGAGEKLFF
TRBV6-5,TRBD1,TRBJ2-5,CASSAGTVGPKAQYF
TRBV29-1,-,TRBJ1-2,CSVGGGYYGYTF
TRBV2,TRBD1,TRBJ2-7,CASTQTGTGSYEQYF
TRBV14,-,TRBJ1-2,CASSPGRNYGYTF
TRBV19,-,TRBJ1-2,CASSIGGTPILYTF
TRBV6-5,TRBD1,TRBJ2-7,CASSYTTGGATYEQYF
TRBV5-1,-,TRBJ2-3,CASSLGGRSGDTQYF
TRBV11-3,TRBD1,TRBJ2-5,CASSLGQGAQETQYF
TRBV7-9,TRBD1,TRBJ1-1,CASSLLQQGFGNTEAFF
TRBV11-2,-,TRBJ1-3,CASSFYETGNTIYF
TRBV7-2,TRBD2,TRBJ2-3,CASSDPGLAGGSDDTQYF
TRBV25-1,TRBD1,TRBJ2-5,CADPQDRARLKETQYF
TRBV7-9,TRBD2,TRBJ2-2,CASRRGGGNTGELFF
TRBV6-5,-,TRBJ2-1,CASSTTANEQFF
TRBV9,-,TRBJ2-2,CASSVATLNRANTGELFF
TRBV7-8,TRBD1,TRBJ1-2,CASSLDEWDSKNYGYTF
TRBV5-4,-,TRBJ1-2,CASSLVVRGFYGYTF
TRBV5-8,TRBD1,TRBJ1-1,CASSTGQGRRTEAFF
TRBV6-5,-,TRBJ2-7,CASSRGQGTYEQYF
TRBV5-1,-,TRBJ1-2,CASSLGEPGGYTF
TRBV7-3,-,TRBJ1-2,CASSLSGYGYTF
TRBV6-5,TRBD2,TRBJ2-3,CASSYASGGGPDTQYF
TRBV7-2,-,TRBJ2-7,CASSLAVFYGGGYEQYF
TRBV6-5,TRBD1,TRBJ1-1,CASANRGRGTEAFF
TRBV4-1,-,TRBJ2-5,CASSQEGGAGEVQYF
TRBV27,TRBD2,TRBJ2-1,CASSLSGLASEQFF
TRBV19,TRBD2,TRBJ2-7,CASSIGGGKTYEQYF
TRBV21-1,-,TRBJ2-2,CANTGDLNTGELFF
TRBV11-2,TRBD1,TRBJ2-6,CASTEGGQGFTGANVLTF
TRBV7-9,-,TRBJ1-1,CASSPSGREAVNTEAFF
TRBV11-2,TRBD2,TRBJ2-7,CASSTPQPDWTSVEQYF
TRBV6-5,-,TRBJ2-7,CASSPSSRGYEQYF
TRBV6-5,TRBD1,TRBJ1-1,CASTTGGGRAAAFF
TRBV5-1,-,TRBJ2-1,CASSPGLDSYNEQFF
TRBV9,TRBD1,TRBJ2-2,CASSVGDSSGELFF
TRBV6-1,-,TRBJ2-7,CASSYYGRSYEQYF
TRBV4-2,TRBD1,TRBJ1-5,CASSQETGVNQPQHF
TRBV5-1,TRBD1,TRBJ2-7,CASSPGQGVRYEQYF
TRBV5-4,TRBD1,TRBJ2-7,CASSQDRGEQYF
TRBV7-2,TRBD1,TRBJ1-4,CASSSDRQGKLFF
TRBV5-4,-,TRBJ2-1,CASRIGGQVYNEQFF
TRBV5-1,-,TRBJ1-5,CASSHRGGPNQPQHF
TRBV19,-,TRBJ2-3,CASHQGGTQYF
TRBV10-1,TRBD2,TRBJ2-3,CASSESVRGGLDTQYF
TRBV18,-,TRBJ2-3,CASSPRGTDTQYF